The rows below give T cell receptor beta chains drawn from one sample of a study of blood T cell repertoires in COVID-19. Sequenced by immunoSEQ multiplex PCR; TCRdb stores in-frame clones only, minus some. The data show 13,000 to 15,000 clones, 75% to 90% seen once. Source material: peripheral blood. These receptor sequences come from a human donor in a cohort sampled during active COVID-19. The CDR3 runs from the conserved cysteine through the conserved F or W. The D gene is left open where the match is weak. Clone size is not always given. Where it is, it says once, few, many or a class for expanded clones.

V,D,J,size,CDR3,DNA
TRBV2,NA,TRBJ2-2,NA,CASIPVLNTGELFF,TGTGCCAGCATCCCGGTCCTAAACACCGGGGAGCTGTTTTTT
TRBV7-2,TRBD2,TRBJ2-1,NA,CASSSLQLAGYNEQFF,TGTGCCAGTTCTTCGCTTCAGCTAGCGGGGTACAATGAGCAGTTCTTC
TRBV6-5,NA,TRBJ2-7,NA,CASIPGDAVRLEQYF,TGTGCCAGCATCCCAGGCGATGCAGTTCGGCTCGAGCAGTACTTC
TRBV6-5,NA,TRBJ2-1,NA,CASSSDARLPQFF,TGTGCCAGCAGTTCCGACGCCAGACTCCCCCAGTTCTTC
TRBV7-9,NA,TRBJ2-7,NA,CASSSPAVVSYEQYF,TGTGCCAGCAGCTCCCCAGCGGTAGTGTCTTACGAGCAGTACTTC
TRBV5-1,NA,TRBJ1-2,NA,CASSLDGSSGYTF,TGCGCCAGCAGCTTGGATGGGAGCAGTGGCTACACCTTC
TRBV2,TRBD2,TRBJ2-7,NA,CASTIGTSGVLNEQYF,TGTGCCAGCACCATAGGGACTAGCGGGGTCCTGAACGAGCAGTACTTC
TRBV7-2,NA,TRBJ2-1,NA,CASSLDVGVRSYNEQFF,TGTGCCAGCAGCTTAGATGTAGGGGTGCGTTCCTACAATGAGCAGTTCTTC
TRBV28,NA,TRBJ2-1,NA,CASSSSSANEQFF,TGTGCCAGCAGTTCATCTAGTGCAAATGAGCAGTTCTTC
TRBV5-6,NA,TRBJ1-1,NA,CASSFGQGTEAFF,TGTGCCAGCAGTTTTGGCCAGGGTACTGAAGCTTTCTTT
TRBV2,NA,TRBJ1-2,NA,CASRLGSTANYGYTF,TGTGCCAGCAGACTGGGTTCAACAGCAAACTATGGCTACACCTTC
TRBV29-1,TRBD1,TRBJ1-2,NA,CSVMTGGSSNYGYTF,TGCAGCGTAATGACAGGGGGTTCGTCTAACTATGGCTACACCTTC
TRBV30,NA,TRBJ1-1,NA,CAWSVQVNTEAFF,TGTGCCTGGAGTGTACAGGTGAACACTGAAGCTTTCTTT
TRBV5-1,NA,TRBJ2-3,once,CASSLGPGGTDTQYF,TGCGCCAGCAGCTTGGGTCCTGGAGGCACAGATACGCAGTATTTT
TRBV11-2,TRBD1,TRBJ1-3,once,CASSSYRGQGNTIYF,TGTGCCAGCAGCTCCTACAGGGGGCAGGGAAACACCATATATTTT
TRBV5-1,NA,TRBJ1-4,NA,CASRTDGATNEKLFF,TGCGCCAGCAGAACGGACGGGGCAACTAATGAAAAACTGTTTTTT
TRBV27,TRBD2,TRBJ2-7,NA,CASSLTSGGLGSYEQYF,TGTGCCAGCAGTCTGACTAGCGGGGGGTTGGGTTCCTACGAGCAGTACTTC
TRBV10-3,TRBD2,TRBJ2-1,NA,CAISKGLAGGDEQFF,TGTGCCATCAGTAAAGGACTAGCGGGAGGTGATGAGCAGTTCTTC
TRBV7-8,NA,TRBJ1-2,NA,CASSLLSNFAGYTF,TGTGCCAGCAGCTTATTGTCAAACTTCGCTGGCTACACCTTC
TRBV5-1,TRBD2,TRBJ2-3,once,CASSSLSGGTTDTQYF,TGCGCCAGCAGCTCCCTTAGCGGGGGGACCACAGATACGCAGTATTTT
TRBV28,NA,TRBJ2-3,NA,CASSTTQGGTDTQYF,TGTGCCAGCAGCACGACCCAGGGTGGCACAGATACGCAGTATTTT
TRBV18,TRBD2,TRBJ2-7,NA,CASSPTSGGLYEQYF,TGTGCCAGCTCACCGACTAGCGGGGGGCTTTACGAGCAGTACTTC
TRBV7-9,NA,TRBJ2-5,NA,CASSLALRSGKETQYF,TGTGCCAGCAGCTTAGCGCTCAGGAGCGGAAAAGAGACCCAGTACTTC
TRBV12-3/TRBV12-4,NA,TRBJ1-1,NA,CASSLSTEAFF,TGTGCCAGCAGTCTAAGCACTGAAGCTTTCTTT
TRBV19,NA,TRBJ1-5,NA,CASSIQAGQPQHF,TGTGCCAGTAGTATACAGGCGGGTCAGCCCCAGCATTTT